This T cell receptor (beta chain) was obtained from a study of blood T cell repertoires in COVID-19. Study as a whole: Specimens from acute and convalescent COVID-19 originated in the United States, Italy and Spain.

The method was immunoSEQ multiplex PCR; TCRdb's version includes in-frame clones alone and lacks a portion of them. Altogether 170,000 or so clones are present, roughly 88% being singletons, with the ten largest covering roughly 8.6%. The V end lost 5 bases, the J end lost 2 bases, and 12 bases lay between the germline ends. This CDR3 has 14 amino acids. CDR1 is MNHEY and CDR2 is SVGAGI in the germline V gene. This TCR came from a woman aged 18-29 years who had recovered from COVID-19. Input material: PBMCs or T cells enriched from blood (not recorded which). The rearrangement uses TRBV6-5 and TRBJ1-2; D not resolved. The CDR3 protein is CASSPNPGNYGYTF. As DNA, the CDR3 is TGTGCCAGCAGTCCAAACCCGGGGAACTATGGCTACACCTTC.